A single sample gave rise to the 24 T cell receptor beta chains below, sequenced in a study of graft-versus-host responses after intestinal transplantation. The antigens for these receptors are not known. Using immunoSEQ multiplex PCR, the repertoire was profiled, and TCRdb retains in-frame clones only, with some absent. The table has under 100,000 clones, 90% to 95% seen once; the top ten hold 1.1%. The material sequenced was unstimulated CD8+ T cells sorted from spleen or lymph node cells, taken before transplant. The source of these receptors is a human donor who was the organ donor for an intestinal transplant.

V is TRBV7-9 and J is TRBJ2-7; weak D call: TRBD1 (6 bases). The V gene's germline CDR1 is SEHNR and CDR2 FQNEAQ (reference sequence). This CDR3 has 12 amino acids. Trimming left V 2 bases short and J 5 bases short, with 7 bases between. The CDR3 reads CASSLTGHEQYF. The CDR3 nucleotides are TGTGCCAGCAGCTTAACAGGGCACGAGCAGTACTTC. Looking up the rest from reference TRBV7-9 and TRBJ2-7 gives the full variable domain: DTGVSQNPRHKITKRGQNVTFRCDPISEHNRLYWYRQTLGQGPEFLTYFQNEAQLEKSRLLSDRFSAERPKGSFSTLEIQRTEQGDSAMYLCASSLTGHEQYFGPGTRLTVT.

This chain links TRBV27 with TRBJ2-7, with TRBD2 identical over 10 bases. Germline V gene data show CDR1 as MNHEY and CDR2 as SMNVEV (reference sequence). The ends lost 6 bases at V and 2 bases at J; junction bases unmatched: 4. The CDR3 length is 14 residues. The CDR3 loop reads CASSPSGGAYEQYF. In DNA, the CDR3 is TGTGCCAGCAGCCCCAGCGGGGGGGCCTACGAGCAGTACTTC.

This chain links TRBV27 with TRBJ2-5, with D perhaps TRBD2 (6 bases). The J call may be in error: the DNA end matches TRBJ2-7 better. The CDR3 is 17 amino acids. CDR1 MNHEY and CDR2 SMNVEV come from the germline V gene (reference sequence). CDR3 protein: CASSYPPTGSGSYEQYF. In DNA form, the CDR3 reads TGTGCCAGCAGTTACCCCCCCACTGGTAGCGGCTCCTACGAGCAGTACTTC.

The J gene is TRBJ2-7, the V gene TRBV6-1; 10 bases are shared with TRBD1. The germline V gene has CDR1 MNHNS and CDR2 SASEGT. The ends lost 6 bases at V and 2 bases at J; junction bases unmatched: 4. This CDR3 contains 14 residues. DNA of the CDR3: TGTGCCAGCAGCACCGGACAGGGGGCCTACGAGCAGTACTTC. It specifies CASSTGQGAYEQYF.

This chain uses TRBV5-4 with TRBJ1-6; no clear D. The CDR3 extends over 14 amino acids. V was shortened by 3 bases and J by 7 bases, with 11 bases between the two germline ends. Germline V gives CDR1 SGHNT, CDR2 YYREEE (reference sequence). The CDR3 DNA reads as TGTGCCAGCAGCTCCCTGGGCCAAAATTCACCCCTCCACTTT. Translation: CASSSLGQNSPLHF.

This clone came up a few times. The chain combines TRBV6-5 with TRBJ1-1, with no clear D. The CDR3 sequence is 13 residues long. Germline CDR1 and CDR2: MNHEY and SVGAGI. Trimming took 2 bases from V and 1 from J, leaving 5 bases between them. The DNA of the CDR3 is TGTGCCAGCAGTTACGGCACGAACACTGAAGCTTTCTTT. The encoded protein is CASSYGTNTEAFF.

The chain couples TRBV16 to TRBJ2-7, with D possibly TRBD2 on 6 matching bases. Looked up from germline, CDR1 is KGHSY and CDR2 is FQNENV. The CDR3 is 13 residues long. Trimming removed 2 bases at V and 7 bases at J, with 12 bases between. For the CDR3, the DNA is TGTGCCAGCAGCCAAGGCTCGGCGGGAGAGCAGTACTTC. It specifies CASSQGSAGEQYF.

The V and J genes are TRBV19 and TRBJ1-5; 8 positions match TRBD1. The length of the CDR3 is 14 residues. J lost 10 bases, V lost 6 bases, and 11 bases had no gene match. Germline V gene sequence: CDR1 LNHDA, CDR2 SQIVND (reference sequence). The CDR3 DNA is TGTGCCAGTAGGAAAACAGGGGGAACTCTACCCCAGCATTTT. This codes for CASRKTGGTLPQHF.

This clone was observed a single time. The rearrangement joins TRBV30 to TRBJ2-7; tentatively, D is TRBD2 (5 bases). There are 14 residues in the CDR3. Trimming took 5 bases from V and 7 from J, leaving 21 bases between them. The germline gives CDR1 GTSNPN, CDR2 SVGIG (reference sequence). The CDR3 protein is CAWAGGHGLDEQYF. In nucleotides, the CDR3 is TGTGCCTGGGCGGGTGGGCACGGGCTGGATGAGCAGTACTTC.

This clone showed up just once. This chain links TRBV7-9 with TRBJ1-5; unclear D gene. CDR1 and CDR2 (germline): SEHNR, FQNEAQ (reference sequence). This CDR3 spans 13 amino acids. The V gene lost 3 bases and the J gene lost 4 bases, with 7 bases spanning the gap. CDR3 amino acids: CASSFPGNQPQHF. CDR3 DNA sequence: TGTGCCAGCAGCTTCCCGGGAAATCAGCCCCAGCATTTT.

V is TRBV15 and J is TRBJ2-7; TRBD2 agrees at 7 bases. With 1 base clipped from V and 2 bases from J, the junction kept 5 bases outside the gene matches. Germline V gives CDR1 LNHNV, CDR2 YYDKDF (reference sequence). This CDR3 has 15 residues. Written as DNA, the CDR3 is TGTGCCACCAGCAGAGTACTAGCGCCGACCTACGAGCAGTACTTC. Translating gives CATSRVLAPTYEQYF. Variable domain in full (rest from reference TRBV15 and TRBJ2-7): DAMVIQNPRYQVTQFGKPVTLSCSQTLNHNVMYWYQQKSSQAPKLLFHYYDKDFNNEADTPDNFQSRRPNTSFCFLDIRSPGLGDTAMYLCATSRVLAPTYEQYFGPGTRLTVT.

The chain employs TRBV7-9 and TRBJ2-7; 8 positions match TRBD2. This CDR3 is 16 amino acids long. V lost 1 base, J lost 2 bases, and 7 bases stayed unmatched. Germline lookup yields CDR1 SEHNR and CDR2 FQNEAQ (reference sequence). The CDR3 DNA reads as TGTGCCAGCAGCTTAGTCGGGGGGGACCTTGCCTACGAGCAGTACTTC. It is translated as CASSLVGGDLAYEQYF.

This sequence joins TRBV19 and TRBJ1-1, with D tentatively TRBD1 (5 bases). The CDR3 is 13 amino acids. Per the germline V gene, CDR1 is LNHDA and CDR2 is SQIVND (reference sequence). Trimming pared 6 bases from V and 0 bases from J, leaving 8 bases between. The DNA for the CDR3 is TGTGCCAGTAGCGACAGCGTGAACACTGAAGCTTTCTTT. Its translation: CASSDSVNTEAFF. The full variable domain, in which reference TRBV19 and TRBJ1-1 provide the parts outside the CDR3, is DGGITQSPKYLFRKEGQNVTLSCEQNLNHDAMYWYRQDPGQGLRLIYYSQIVNDFQKGDIAEGYSVSREKKESFPLTVTSAQKNPTAFYLCASSDSVNTEAFFGQGTRLTVV.

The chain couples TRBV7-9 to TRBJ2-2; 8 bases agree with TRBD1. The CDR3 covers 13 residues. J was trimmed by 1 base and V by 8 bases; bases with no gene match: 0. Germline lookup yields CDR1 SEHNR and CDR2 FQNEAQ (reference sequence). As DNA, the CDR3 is TGTGCCAGCGGGACAGGGAACACCGGGGAGCTGTTTTTT. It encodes CASGTGNTGELFF.

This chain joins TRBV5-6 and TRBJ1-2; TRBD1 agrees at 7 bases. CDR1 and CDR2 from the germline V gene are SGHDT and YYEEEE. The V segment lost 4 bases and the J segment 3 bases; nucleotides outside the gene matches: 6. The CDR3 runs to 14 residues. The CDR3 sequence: CASSRTGTYYGYTF. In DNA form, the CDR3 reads TGTGCCAGCAGCCGGACAGGTACTTACTATGGCTACACCTTC. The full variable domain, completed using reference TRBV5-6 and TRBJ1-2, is DAGVTQSPTHLIKTRGQQVTLRCSPKSGHDTVSWYQQALGQGPQFIFQYYEEEERQRGNFPDRFSGHQFPNYSSELNVNALLLGDSALYLCASSRTGTYYGYTFGSGTRLTVV.

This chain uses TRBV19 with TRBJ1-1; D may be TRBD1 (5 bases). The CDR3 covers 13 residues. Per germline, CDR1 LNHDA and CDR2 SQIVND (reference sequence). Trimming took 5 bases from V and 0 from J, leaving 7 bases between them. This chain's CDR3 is CASSPTVNTEAFF. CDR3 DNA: TGTGCCAGTAGTCCGACAGTGAACACTGAAGCTTTCTTT. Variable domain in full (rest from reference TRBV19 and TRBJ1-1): DGGITQSPKYLFRKEGQNVTLSCEQNLNHDAMYWYRQDPGQGLRLIYYSQIVNDFQKGDIAEGYSVSREKKESFPLTVTSAQKNPTAFYLCASSPTVNTEAFFGQGTRLTVV.

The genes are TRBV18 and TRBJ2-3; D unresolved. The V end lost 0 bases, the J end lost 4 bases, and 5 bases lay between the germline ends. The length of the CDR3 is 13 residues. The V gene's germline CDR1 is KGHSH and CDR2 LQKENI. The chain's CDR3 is CASSPPGADTQYF. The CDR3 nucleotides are TGTGCCAGCTCACCACCGGGCGCAGATACGCAGTATTTT.

DNA of the CDR3: TGTGCCAGCAGTTTAGCCGGGGAGCTGTTTTTT. It translates to CASSLAGELFF. This chain links TRBV25-1 with TRBJ2-2; D unresolved. V was cut by 5 bases and J by 6 bases, with 4 bases left in between. CDR1 and CDR2 (germline): MGHDK, SYGVNS. This CDR3 contains 11 residues.

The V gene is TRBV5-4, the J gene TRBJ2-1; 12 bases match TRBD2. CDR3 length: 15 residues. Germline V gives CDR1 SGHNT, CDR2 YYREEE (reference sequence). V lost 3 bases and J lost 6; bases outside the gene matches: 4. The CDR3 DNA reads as TGTGCCAGCAGCTCAAGACTAGCGGGAGTCAATGAGCAGTTCTTC. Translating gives CASSSRLAGVNEQFF.

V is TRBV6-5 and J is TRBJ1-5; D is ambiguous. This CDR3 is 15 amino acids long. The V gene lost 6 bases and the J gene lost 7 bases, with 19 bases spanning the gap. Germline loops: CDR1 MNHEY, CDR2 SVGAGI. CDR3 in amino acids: CASSPRHLGSQPQHF. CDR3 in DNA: TGTGCCAGCAGCCCCAGACACCTTGGGAGCCAGCCCCAGCATTTT.

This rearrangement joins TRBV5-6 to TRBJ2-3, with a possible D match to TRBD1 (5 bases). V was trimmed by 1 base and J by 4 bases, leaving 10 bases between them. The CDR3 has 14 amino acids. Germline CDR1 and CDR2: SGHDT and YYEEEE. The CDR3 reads CASSLWTRADTQYF. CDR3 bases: TGTGCCAGCAGCTTGTGGACAAGGGCAGATACGCAGTATTTT.

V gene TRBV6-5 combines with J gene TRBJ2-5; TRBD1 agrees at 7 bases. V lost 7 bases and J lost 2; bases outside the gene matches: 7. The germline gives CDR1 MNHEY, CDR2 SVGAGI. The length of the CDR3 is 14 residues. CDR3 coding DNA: TGTGCCAGCAAAACGACAGGGCTACAAGAGACCCAGTACTTC. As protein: CASKTTGLQETQYF.

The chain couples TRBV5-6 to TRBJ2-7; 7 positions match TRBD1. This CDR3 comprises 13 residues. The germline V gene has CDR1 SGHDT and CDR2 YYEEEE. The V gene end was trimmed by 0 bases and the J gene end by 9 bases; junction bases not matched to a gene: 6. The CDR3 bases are TGTGCCAGCAGCTTGGGTGACAGGGTCGCGCAGTACTTC. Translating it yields CASSLGDRVAQYF.

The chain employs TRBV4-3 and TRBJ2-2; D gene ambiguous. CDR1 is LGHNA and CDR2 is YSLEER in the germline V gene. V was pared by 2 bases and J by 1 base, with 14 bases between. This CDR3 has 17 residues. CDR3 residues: CASSQPRFTENTGELFF. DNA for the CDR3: TGCGCCAGCAGCCAACCTCGGTTTACAGAGAACACCGGGGAGCTGTTTTTT.